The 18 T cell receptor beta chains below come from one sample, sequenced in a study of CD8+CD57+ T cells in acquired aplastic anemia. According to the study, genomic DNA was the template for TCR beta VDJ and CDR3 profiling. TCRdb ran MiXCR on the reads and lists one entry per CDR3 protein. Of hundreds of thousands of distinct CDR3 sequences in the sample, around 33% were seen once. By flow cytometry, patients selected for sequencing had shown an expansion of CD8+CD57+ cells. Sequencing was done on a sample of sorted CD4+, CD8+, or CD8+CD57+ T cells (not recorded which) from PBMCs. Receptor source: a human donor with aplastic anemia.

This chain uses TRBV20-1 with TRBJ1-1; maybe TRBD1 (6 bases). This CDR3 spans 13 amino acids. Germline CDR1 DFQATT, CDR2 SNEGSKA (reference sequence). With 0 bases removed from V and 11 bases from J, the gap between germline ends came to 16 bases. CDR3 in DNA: TGCAGTGCTAGAGATCATCCAGACAGGAGCGCTTTCTTT. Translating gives CSARDHPDRSAFF.

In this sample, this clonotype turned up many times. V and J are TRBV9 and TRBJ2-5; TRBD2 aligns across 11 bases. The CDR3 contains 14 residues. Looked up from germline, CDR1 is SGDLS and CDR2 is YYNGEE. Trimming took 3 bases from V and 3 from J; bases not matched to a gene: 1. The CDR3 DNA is TGTGCCAGCAGCGGACTAGCGGGAAAAGAGACCCAGTACTTC. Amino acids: CASSGLAGKETQYF.

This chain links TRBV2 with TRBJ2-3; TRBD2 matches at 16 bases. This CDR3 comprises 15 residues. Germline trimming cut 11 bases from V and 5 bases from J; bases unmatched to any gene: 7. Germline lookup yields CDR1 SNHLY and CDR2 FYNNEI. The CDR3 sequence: CAASGTSGREDTQYF. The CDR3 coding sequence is TGTGCCGCATCCGGGACTAGCGGGAGGGAAGATACGCAGTATTTT.

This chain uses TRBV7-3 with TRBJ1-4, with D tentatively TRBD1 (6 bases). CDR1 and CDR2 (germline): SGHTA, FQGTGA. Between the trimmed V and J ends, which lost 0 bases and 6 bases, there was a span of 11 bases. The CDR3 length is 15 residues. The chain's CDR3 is CASSLTGARDEKLFF. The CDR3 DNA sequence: TGTGCCAGCAGCTTAACGGGGGCGCGGGATGAAAAACTGTTTTTT.

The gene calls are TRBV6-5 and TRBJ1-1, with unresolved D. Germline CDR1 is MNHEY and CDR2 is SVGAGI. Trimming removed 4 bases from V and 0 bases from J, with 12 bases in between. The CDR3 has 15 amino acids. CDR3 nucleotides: TGTGCCAGCAGTTCCTTAGGCAGCATGAACACTGAAGCTTTCTTT. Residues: CASSSLGSMNTEAFF.

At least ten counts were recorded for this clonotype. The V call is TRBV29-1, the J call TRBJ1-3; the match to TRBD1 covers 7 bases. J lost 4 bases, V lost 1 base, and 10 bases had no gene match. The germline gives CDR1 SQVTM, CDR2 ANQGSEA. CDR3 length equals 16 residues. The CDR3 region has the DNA TGCAGCGTTGAAGGTTGGGGCCAGGGGGGAGGAAACACCATATATTTT. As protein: CSVEGWGQGGGNTIYF.

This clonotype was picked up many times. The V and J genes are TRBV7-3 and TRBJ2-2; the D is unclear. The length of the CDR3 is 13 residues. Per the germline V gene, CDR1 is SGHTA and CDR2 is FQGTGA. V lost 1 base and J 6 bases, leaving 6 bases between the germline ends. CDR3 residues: CASSLSPSGELFF. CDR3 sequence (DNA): TGTGCCAGCAGCTTAAGTCCGTCCGGGGAGCTGTTTTTT.

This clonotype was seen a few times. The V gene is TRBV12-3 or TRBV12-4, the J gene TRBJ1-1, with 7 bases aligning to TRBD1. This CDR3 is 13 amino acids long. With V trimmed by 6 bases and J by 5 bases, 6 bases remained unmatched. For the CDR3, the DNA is TGTGCCAGCAGAGCCAGGGGGTGGACTGAAGCTTTCTTT. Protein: CASRARGWTEAFF.

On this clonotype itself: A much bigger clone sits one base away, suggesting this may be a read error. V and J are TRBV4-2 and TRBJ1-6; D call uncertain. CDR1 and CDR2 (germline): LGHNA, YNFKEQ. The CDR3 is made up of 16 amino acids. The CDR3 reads CASCQDAGSYNSPLHF. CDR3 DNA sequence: TGTGCCAGCTGCCAAGATGCCGGATCCTATAATTCACCCCTCCACTTT.

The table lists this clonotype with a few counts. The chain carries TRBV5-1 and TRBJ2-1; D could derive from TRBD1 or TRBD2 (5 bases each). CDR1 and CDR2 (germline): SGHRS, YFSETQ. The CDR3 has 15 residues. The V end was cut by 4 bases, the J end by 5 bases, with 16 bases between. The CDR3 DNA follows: TGCGCCAGCAGCGGTGCTCCGGGACCAGACAATGAGCAGTTCTTC. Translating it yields CASSGAPGPDNEQFF.

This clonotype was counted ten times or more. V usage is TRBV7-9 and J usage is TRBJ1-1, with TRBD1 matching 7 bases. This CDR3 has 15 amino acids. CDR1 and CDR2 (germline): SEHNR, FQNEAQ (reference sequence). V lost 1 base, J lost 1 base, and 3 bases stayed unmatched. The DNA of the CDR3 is TGTGCCAGCAGCTTAGAGGGACAGAAGAACACTGAAGCTTTCTTT. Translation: CASSLEGQKNTEAFF.

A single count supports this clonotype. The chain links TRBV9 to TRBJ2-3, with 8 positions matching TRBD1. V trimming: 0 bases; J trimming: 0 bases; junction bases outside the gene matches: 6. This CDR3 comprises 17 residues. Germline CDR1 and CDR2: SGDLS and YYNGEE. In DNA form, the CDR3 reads TGTGCCAGCAGCGTAGCAGGACAGGGAACTAGCACAGATACGCAGTATTTT. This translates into CASSVAGQGTSTDTQYF.

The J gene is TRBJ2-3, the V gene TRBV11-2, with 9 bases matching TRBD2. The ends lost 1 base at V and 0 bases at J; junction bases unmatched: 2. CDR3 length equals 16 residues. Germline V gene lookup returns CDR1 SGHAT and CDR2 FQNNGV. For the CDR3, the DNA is TGTGCCAGCAGCTTAGGAGCGGGGGGCAGCACAGATACGCAGTATTTT. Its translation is CASSLGAGGSTDTQYF.

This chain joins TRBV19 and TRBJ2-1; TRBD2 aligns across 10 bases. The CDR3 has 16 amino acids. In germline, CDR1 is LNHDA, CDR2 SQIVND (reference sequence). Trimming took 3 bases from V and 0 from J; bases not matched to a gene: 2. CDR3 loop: CASSISSGSSYNEQFF. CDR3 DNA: TGTGCCAGTAGTATTTCTAGCGGGAGCTCCTACAATGAGCAGTTCTTC.

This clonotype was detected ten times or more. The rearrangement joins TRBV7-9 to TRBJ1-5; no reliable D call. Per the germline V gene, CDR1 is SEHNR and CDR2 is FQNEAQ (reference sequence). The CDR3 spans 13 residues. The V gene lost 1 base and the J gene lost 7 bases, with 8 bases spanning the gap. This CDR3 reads CASSLGEKQPQHF. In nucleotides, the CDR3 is TGTGCCAGCAGCTTAGGCGAAAAACAGCCCCAGCATTTT.

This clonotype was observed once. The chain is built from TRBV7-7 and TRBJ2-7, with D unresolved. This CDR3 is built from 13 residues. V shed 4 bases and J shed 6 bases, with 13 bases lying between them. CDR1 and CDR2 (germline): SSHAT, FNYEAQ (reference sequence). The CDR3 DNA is TGTGCCAGCAGCTCACATCTATCAGGCGAGCAGTACTTC. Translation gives CASSSHLSGEQYF.

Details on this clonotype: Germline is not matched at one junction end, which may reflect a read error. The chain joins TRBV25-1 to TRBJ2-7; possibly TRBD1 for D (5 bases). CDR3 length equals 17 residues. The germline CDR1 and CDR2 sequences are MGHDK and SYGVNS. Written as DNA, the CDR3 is TGTGCCAGCAGCCAAGTCCCCCCGGACACCTTCTCCTGCGAGCAGTACTTC. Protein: CASSQVPPDTFSCEQYF.

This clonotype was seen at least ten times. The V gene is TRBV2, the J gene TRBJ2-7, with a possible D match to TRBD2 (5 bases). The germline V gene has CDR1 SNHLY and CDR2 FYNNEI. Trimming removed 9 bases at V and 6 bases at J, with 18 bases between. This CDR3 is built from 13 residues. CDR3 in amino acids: CARSTGVSAEQYF. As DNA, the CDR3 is TGTGCCAGATCCACCGGGGTTTCGGCCGAGCAGTACTTC.